The 20 T cell receptor beta chains reported below all come from one sample, sequenced in a study of T cells in Graves' hyperthyroidism and ophthalmopathy. RNA transcripts yielded amplified TCR beta CDR3 regions. The HTBI primer set served for first-round RT-PCR of the TCR CDR3. TCRdb recomputed calls from the multiplex PCR reads with MiXCR, one row per CDR3 protein. The sample gives around 450,000 distinct CDR3 sequences, approximately 14% of which show up once; less than 15% is in the top ten. The sequencing sample was made of blood. The source of these receptors is a woman between 18 and 29 years old with Graves' hyperthyroidism.

This clonotype was recorded at least ten times. The chain joins TRBV28 to TRBJ2-4; weak D call: TRBD1 (5 bases). The CDR3 length is 17 residues. The germline V and J ends were trimmed by 5 bases and 0 bases, with 17 bases remaining between them. CDR1 and CDR2 from the germline V gene are MDHEN and SYDVKM. The CDR3 nucleotides read TGTGCCAGCAGTCCAAGGGGTTGGACACTAGCCAAAAACATTCAGTACTTC. It is translated as CASSPRGWTLAKNIQYF.

This clonotype was observed many times. The CDR3 bases are TGTGCCAGCAGCCTAGCGGTCCAAGAGACCCAGTACTTC. Protein sequence: CASSLAVQETQYF. The chain combines TRBV11-2 with TRBJ2-5; TRBD2 aligns across 7 bases. The V gene's germline CDR1 is SGHAT and CDR2 FQNNGV. The junction had 1 base not matched to a gene; V was cut back by 5 bases and J by 1 base. CDR3 length: 13 residues. Using reference TRBV11-2 and TRBJ2-5 for the parts outside the CDR3, the full variable domain is EAGVAQSPRYKIIEKRQSVAFWCNPISGHATLYWYQQILGQGPKLLIQFQNNGVVDDSQLPKDRFSAERLKGVDSTLKIQPAKLEDSAVYLCASSLAVQETQYFGPGTRLLVL.

The V gene is TRBV19, the J gene TRBJ1-1, with unresolved D. This CDR3 spans 13 amino acids. Germline V gives CDR1 LNHDA, CDR2 SQIVND (reference sequence). V shed 3 bases and J shed 5 bases, with 10 bases lying between them. The CDR3 nucleotides are TGTGCCAGTAGTATTCCTGGGAGGACTGAAGCTTTCTTT. This gives the protein CASSIPGRTEAFF.

The V gene is TRBV4-1, the J gene TRBJ1-1; unclear D gene. From germline, CDR1 is MGHRA and CDR2 YSYEKL. Between the trimmed V and J ends, which lost 3 bases and 1 base, there was a span of 15 bases. The length of the CDR3 is 16 residues. The CDR3 region has the DNA TGCGCCAGCAGCCAGCCCGAACGAGGCAGGAACACTGAAGCTTTCTTT. Its protein is CASSQPERGRNTEAFF.

The chain employs TRBV12-3 or TRBV12-4 and TRBJ2-7, with 10 bases aligning to TRBD1. Trimming removed 5 bases from V and 5 bases from J; junction bases left unmatched: 0. This CDR3 region has 12 residues. The CDR3 loop is CASSGTGDEQYF. CDR3 nucleotides: TGTGCCAGCAGTGGGACAGGGGACGAGCAGTACTTC.

This chain connects TRBV19 to TRBJ2-7; D is unresolved. The V and J ends lost 4 bases and 3 bases respectively, with 13 bases between them. This CDR3 spans 14 amino acids. The germline V gene encodes CDR1 LNHDA and CDR2 SQIVND (reference sequence). CDR3 amino acids: CASSTETSGYEQYF. CDR3 coding DNA: TGTGCCAGTAGTACCGAGACGTCGGGCTACGAGCAGTACTTC.

This clonotype has at least ten counts. This rearrangement joins TRBV6-2 or TRBV6-3 to TRBJ2-5; TRBD1 aligns across 8 bases. Trimming took 2 bases from V and 2 from J; bases not matched to a gene: 13. Germline V CDR1 and CDR2: MNHEY, SVGEGT. The CDR3 length is 18 residues. The CDR3 nucleotides are TGTGCCAGCAGTTACGATTTGCGAGACAGGGGTCGTCAAGAGACCCAGTACTTC. It is translated as CASSYDLRDRGRQETQYF.

This clonotype has a count of ten or more. The chain has TRBV2 and TRBJ2-5; 9 positions match TRBD1. This CDR3 comprises 14 residues. The germline V gene encodes CDR1 SNHLY and CDR2 FYNNEI. V dropped 7 bases and J dropped 5; count of bases not matched to a gene: 8. CDR3 coding DNA: TGTGCCAGCATCAGACAGGGGGTAGGGGAGACCCAGTACTTC. Translation: CASIRQGVGETQYF.

The rearrangement uses TRBV28 and TRBJ2-1; the match to TRBD2 covers 7 bases. V shed 10 bases and J 9 bases; nucleotides not matched to a gene: 9. This CDR3 comprises 12 residues. Germline V CDR1 and CDR2: MDHEN, SYDVKM. The CDR3 loop is CAIRGSLSEQFF. The CDR3 nucleotides are TGTGCCATACGCGGGAGTTTAAGTGAGCAGTTCTTC.

The chain joins TRBV19 to TRBJ2-3, with D perhaps being TRBD1 or TRBD2 (5 bases each). The CDR3 has 13 residues. From germline, CDR1 is LNHDA and CDR2 SQIVND (reference sequence). Trimming removed 3 bases from V and 10 bases from J, with 14 bases in between. The CDR3 is CASSITAPGPQYF. Here the CDR3 DNA reads TGTGCCAGTAGTATCACAGCTCCGGGACCGCAGTATTTT.

In its sample, this clonotype was seen many times. This rearrangement joins TRBV6-5 to TRBJ1-5; a possible D gene is TRBD1 (5 bases). Trimming shortened V by 4 bases and J by 3 bases, and 25 bases separated the two germline ends. Germline lookup yields CDR1 MNHEY and CDR2 SVGAGI. This CDR3 is 19 amino acids long. The CDR3 region is CASSSLSKGLGVHNQPQHF. The CDR3 DNA is TGTGCCAGCAGTTCCCTCTCGAAGGGGCTCGGAGTTCACAATCAGCCCCAGCATTTT.

As for this clonotype: This could be a read error, since a much larger clone is one nucleotide away. J is TRBJ2-1 and V is TRBV7-9, with unresolved D. This CDR3 is built from 14 residues. From germline, CDR1 is SEHNR and CDR2 FQNEAQ (reference sequence). DNA of the CDR3: TGTGCCAGCCAACTGGGCCAGACCTACAATGAGCAGCTCTTC. It specifies CASQLGQTYNEQLF.

The V and J genes are TRBV7-9 and TRBJ2-7, with TRBD2 matching 11 bases. The V segment lost 5 bases and the J segment 7 bases; nucleotides outside the gene matches: 22. The V gene's germline CDR1 is SEHNR and CDR2 FQNEAQ (reference sequence). There are 19 residues in the CDR3. CDR3 nucleotide sequence: TGTGCCAGCAGCACCGTTCCGACTAGCGGGGTTTCTTCCCCGGGGGAGCAGTACTTC. Translation: CASSTVPTSGVSSPGEQYF.

This clonotype was picked up many times. The V gene is TRBV12-3 or TRBV12-4, the J gene TRBJ1-2; no reliable D call. V gave up 4 bases and J gave up 7 bases, with 16 bases separating them. This CDR3 region has 14 residues. CDR3 in amino acids: CASSSVDGRSGYTF. CDR3 bases: TGTGCCAGCAGTTCAGTCGACGGGCGTTCTGGCTACACCTTC.

CDR3 DNA sequence: TGTGCCAGCACCCCGCCTGGACAGAACAATCAGCCCCAGCATTTT. The encoded protein is CASTPPGQNNQPQHF. The rearrangement uses TRBV28 and TRBJ1-5; D possibly corresponds to TRBD1 (6 bases). The CDR3 loop spans 15 amino acids. CDR1 is MDHEN and CDR2 is SYDVKM in the germline V gene. Trimming stripped 7 bases from V and 3 bases from J, with 16 bases between.

This clonotype was found many times. The gene calls are TRBV12-3 or TRBV12-4 and TRBJ1-5; 7 nucleotides align to TRBD1. CDR3 length equals 14 residues. V dropped 3 bases and J dropped 11; count of bases not matched to a gene: 10. The CDR3 coding sequence is TGTGCCAGCAGTTTTGCGGCCCAGGGGGGGGCCCAGCATTTT. Encoded protein: CASSFAAQGGAQHF.

This clonotype was counted many times. The chain recombines TRBV10-3 with TRBJ1-1, with D hard to call. Germline V lookup: CDR1 ENHRY, CDR2 SYGVKD. CDR3 length equals 15 residues. Trimming took off 2 bases at V and 5 bases at J, with 15 bases between the two ends. CDR3 region: CAISERPEGRTEAFF. In DNA, the CDR3 is TGTGCCATCAGTGAGCGTCCGGAGGGAAGAACTGAAGCTTTCTTT.

This clonotype was detected ten times or more. This sequence joins TRBV27 and TRBJ1-1, with D uncertain. The CDR3 extends over 14 amino acids. Germline-derived CDR1 and CDR2 are MNHEY and SMNVEV (reference sequence). V was pared by 1 base and J by 1 base, with 7 bases between. The CDR3: CASSLFLGNTEAFF. In nucleotides, the CDR3 is TGTGCCAGCAGTTTATTCCTTGGGAACACTGAAGCTTTCTTT.

This chain uses TRBV19 with TRBJ1-1; a possible D gene is TRBD1 (5 bases). The CDR3 extends over 14 amino acids. The germline V gene encodes CDR1 LNHDA and CDR2 SQIVND (reference sequence). V was trimmed by 3 bases and J by 1 base, leaving 9 bases between them. CDR3 DNA: TGTGCCAGTAGTATTATGGGGCAGAACACTGAAGCTTTCTTT. It translates to CASSIMGQNTEAFF.

This clonotype turned up a few times. The rearrangement joins TRBV9 to TRBJ2-3, with unresolved D. The CDR3 extends over 14 amino acids. Germline V gives CDR1 SGDLS, CDR2 YYNGEE. V lost 0 bases and J lost 0, with 5 bases in between. CDR3 in amino acids: CASSVGSSTDTQYF. Written as DNA, the CDR3 is TGTGCCAGCAGCGTAGGCTCCAGCACAGATACGCAGTATTTT.